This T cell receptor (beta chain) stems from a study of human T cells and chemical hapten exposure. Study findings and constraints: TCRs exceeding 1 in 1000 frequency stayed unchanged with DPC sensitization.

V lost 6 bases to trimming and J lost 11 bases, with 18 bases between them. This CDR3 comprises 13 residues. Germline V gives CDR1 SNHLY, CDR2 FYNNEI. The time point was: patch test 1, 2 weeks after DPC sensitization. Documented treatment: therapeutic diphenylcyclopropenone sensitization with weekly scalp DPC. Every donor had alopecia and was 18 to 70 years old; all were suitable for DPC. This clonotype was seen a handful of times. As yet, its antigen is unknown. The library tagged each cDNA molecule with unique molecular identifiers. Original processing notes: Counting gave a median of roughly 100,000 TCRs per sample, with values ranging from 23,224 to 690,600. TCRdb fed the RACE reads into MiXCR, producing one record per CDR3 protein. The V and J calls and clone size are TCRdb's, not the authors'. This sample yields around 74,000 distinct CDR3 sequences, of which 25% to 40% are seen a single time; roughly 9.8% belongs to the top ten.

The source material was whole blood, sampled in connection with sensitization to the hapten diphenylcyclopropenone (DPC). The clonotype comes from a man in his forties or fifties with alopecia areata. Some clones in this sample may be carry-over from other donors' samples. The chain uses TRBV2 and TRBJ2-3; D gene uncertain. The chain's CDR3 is CASSANLGSQQYF. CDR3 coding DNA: TGTGCCAGCAGCGCAAACCTAGGGTCTCAGCAGTATTTT.